This entry lists 22 T cell receptor beta chains sequenced from one sample in a study of blood T cell repertoires in COVID-19. TCRdb's table, derived via immunoSEQ multiplex PCR, lists solely in-frame clones and lacks some. The sample has about 90,000 clones, approximately 88% seen once. The sequencing sample was made of peripheral blood. These receptors were taken from a man aged 60 to 69 with acute or convalescent COVID-19.

The chain joins TRBV2 to TRBJ1-6, with TRBD1 as a possible D gene (6 bases). CDR3 length equals 14 residues. Germline-derived CDR1 and CDR2 are SNHLY and FYNNEI. V lost 5 bases and J lost 9, with 14 bases in between. CDR3 amino acids: CASSQTGLASPLHF. In DNA form, the CDR3 reads TGTGCCAGCAGTCAAACAGGGCTTGCTTCACCCCTCCACTTT.

The rearrangement uses TRBV27 and TRBJ2-4; maybe TRBD1 (5 bases). CDR1 and CDR2 (germline): MNHEY, SMNVEV (reference sequence). V was pared by 3 bases and J by 0 bases, with 12 bases between. The CDR3 is 16 residues long. CDR3 sequence: CASSFAATAAKNIQYF. For the CDR3, the DNA is TGTGCCAGCAGTTTCGCCGCGACAGCAGCCAAAAACATTCAGTACTTC.

This rearrangement joins TRBV5-5 to TRBJ1-2, with 8 nucleotides matching TRBD1. The CDR3 runs 15 residues. Germline CDR1 and CDR2: SGHKS and YYEKEE (reference sequence). V shed 0 bases and J 4 bases; nucleotides not matched to a gene: 5. The CDR3 coding sequence is TGTGCCAGCAGCTTGGGACAGGGGAACGTCTATGGCTACACCTTC. Translating gives CASSLGQGNVYGYTF.

This clone was seen a few times. The chain has TRBV7-2 and TRBJ1-4, with no clear D. Trimming shortened V by 0 bases and J by 8 bases, and 7 bases separated the two germline ends. Germline-derived CDR1 and CDR2 are SGHTA and FQGNSA. This CDR3 is built from 13 residues. This CDR3 is CASSLALREKLFF. The CDR3 DNA reads TGTGCCAGCAGCTTAGCGCTACGAGAAAAACTGTTTTTT. Complete variable domain (other parts from reference TRBV7-2 and TRBJ1-4): GAGVSQSPSNKVTEKGKDVELRCDPISGHTALYWYRQSLGQGLEFLIYFQGNSAPDKSGLPSDRFSAERTGGSVSTLTIQRTQQEDSAVYLCASSLALREKLFFGSGTQLSVL.

The V gene is TRBV4-1, the J gene TRBJ2-7; D may be TRBD1 (6 bases). Germline V gives CDR1 MGHRA, CDR2 YSYEKL. V dropped 0 bases and J dropped 1 base, with 16 bases sitting between them. CDR3 length: 17 amino acids. The CDR3: CASSQEPPWDISYEQYF. CDR3 nucleotide sequence: TGCGCCAGCAGCCAAGAGCCCCCTTGGGACATTTCCTACGAGCAGTACTTC.

This chain links TRBV27 with TRBJ2-2; TRBD2 agrees at 13 bases. V lost 5 bases to trimming and J lost 5 bases; unmatched junction nucleotides: 5. Germline values: CDR1 MNHEY, CDR2 SMNVEV (reference sequence). The length of the CDR3 is 16 residues. The CDR3 here is CASSPGLAGVTGELFF. The DNA of the CDR3 is TGTGCCAGCAGTCCCGGACTAGCGGGAGTTACCGGGGAGCTGTTTTTT.

The CDR3 DNA is TGTGCCAGTAAGGTAGAGGGCTCTACCAATGAGCAGTTCTTC. It specifies CASKVEGSTNEQFF. This chain joins TRBV19 and TRBJ2-1, with a possible D match to TRBD2 (5 bases). From germline, CDR1 is LNHDA and CDR2 SQIVND (reference sequence). Deletions cut 7 bases from V and 6 bases from J, with 16 bases between. The CDR3 has 14 residues. The full variable domain, completed using reference TRBV19 and TRBJ2-1, is DGGITQSPKYLFRKEGQNVTLSCEQNLNHDAMYWYRQDPGQGLRLIYYSQIVNDFQKGDIAEGYSVSREKKESFPLTVTSAQKNPTAFYLCASKVEGSTNEQFFGPGTRLTVL.

The gene calls are TRBV3-1 (or the pseudogene TRBV3-2) and TRBJ2-1, with D maybe TRBD1 (7 bases). Germline CDR1 LGHDT, CDR2 YNNKEL (reference sequence). V was clipped by 1 base and J by 4 bases, with 14 bases between them. The CDR3 is 16 residues long. The CDR3 DNA follows: TGTGCCAGCAGCCAAGGACAGGGAGGTGGATACAATGAGCAGTTCTTC. It translates to CASSQGQGGGYNEQFF.

The table lists this clone with a count of one. The chain joins TRBV2 to TRBJ2-7, with D tentatively TRBD2 (5 bases). Germline lookup yields CDR1 SNHLY and CDR2 FYNNEI. The CDR3 has 13 amino acids. The ends were cut back, 0 bases at V and 3 bases at J, with 6 bases in the middle. The CDR3 reads CASSEARDYEQYF. CDR3 nucleotide sequence: TGTGCCAGCAGTGAAGCCCGGGACTACGAGCAGTACTTC.

The chain recombines TRBV6-6 with TRBJ2-7, with D tentatively TRBD1 (8 bases). With 7 bases removed from V and 4 bases from J, the gap between germline ends came to 14 bases. CDR1 is MNHNY, CDR2 SVGAGI, per germline (reference sequence). This CDR3 has 13 amino acids. CDR3 amino acids: CASNGQGGYEQYF. For the CDR3, the DNA is TGTGCCAGCAATGGACAGGGAGGGTACGAGCAGTACTTC.

The rearrangement joins TRBV9 to TRBJ2-7; D might be TRBD2 (5 bases). This CDR3 is 16 amino acids long. Germline V lookup: CDR1 SGDLS, CDR2 YYNGEE. V lost 10 bases, J lost 3 bases, and 26 bases lay in between. The CDR3 coding sequence is TGTGCCCCGAAGTGGGCCGGGGTACCTGGAGTCTACGAGCAGTACTTC. Translation gives CAPKWAGVPGVYEQYF.

The chain is built from TRBV5-1 and TRBJ2-3; D perhaps matches TRBD2 (5 bases). The CDR3 has 16 residues. V dropped 3 bases and J dropped 6 bases, with 20 bases sitting between them. Germline CDR1 and CDR2: SGHRS and YFSETQ. The CDR3 DNA follows: TGCGCCAGCAGCTCCCGAGGGAGCTCCCGGGCGGATACGCAGTATTTT. Its protein product is CASSSRGSSRADTQYF.

The chain links TRBV2 to TRBJ1-4; D remains unclear. The CDR3 consists of 13 residues. In germline, CDR1 is SNHLY, CDR2 FYNNEI. V lost 5 bases to trimming and J lost 14 bases, with 18 bases between them. The CDR3 region has the DNA TGTGCCAGCAGTCCCCCGAGGTCAATACTCCTGTTTTTT. It yields the protein CASSPPRSILLFF. Full variable domain (rest looked up from reference TRBV2 and TRBJ1-4): EPEVTQTPSHQVTQMGQEVILRCVPISNHLYFYWYRQILGQKVEFLVSFYNNEISEKSEIFDDQFSVERPDGSNFTLKIRSTKLEDSAMYFCASSPPRSILLFFGSGTQLSVL.

The gene calls are TRBV18 and TRBJ1-1; D is uncertain. The CDR3 loop spans 16 amino acids. Germline V gene lookup returns CDR1 KGHSH and CDR2 LQKENI. Trimming took off 1 base at V and 4 bases at J, with 16 bases between the two ends. Here the CDR3 DNA reads TGTGCCAGCTCACCACTCAGGCAAGTTGAGCCCACTGAAGCTTTCTTT. The encoded protein is CASSPLRQVEPTEAFF.

The chain employs TRBV27 and TRBJ1-5; 11 bases agree with TRBD1. V shed 7 bases and J 5 bases; nucleotides not matched to a gene: 4. The CDR3 is 14 residues long. Germline V gene lookup returns CDR1 MNHEY and CDR2 SMNVEV (reference sequence). This CDR3 is CASTGTGGDQPQHF. The CDR3, as DNA: TGTGCCAGCACTGGGACAGGGGGGGATCAGCCCCAGCATTTT.

The V call is TRBV9, the J call TRBJ1-2, with 9 bases identical to TRBD1. The CDR3 runs to 14 residues. Germline V gene lookup returns CDR1 SGDLS and CDR2 YYNGEE. With 4 bases clipped from V and 5 bases from J, the junction kept 6 bases outside the gene matches. The CDR3 sequence is CASSPTGGRYGYTF. The CDR3 DNA follows: TGTGCCAGCAGCCCCACAGGGGGCAGGTATGGCTACACCTTC.

The count of this clone is one. The J gene is TRBJ1-1, the V gene TRBV5-6; possibly TRBD1 for D (5 bases). Looked up from germline, CDR1 is SGHDT and CDR2 is YYEEEE. The CDR3 contains 12 residues. The V gene lost 6 bases and the J gene lost 3 bases, with 9 bases spanning the gap. DNA of the CDR3: TGTGCCAGCAATAAGGGGTACACTGAAGCTTTCTTT. Its translation is CASNKGYTEAFF.

The chain carries TRBV12-5 and TRBJ2-7; 8 bases are a match to TRBD2. Germline assignment: CDR1 LGHNT and CDR2 FRNRAP. The junction had 11 bases not matched to a gene; V was cut back by 7 bases and J by 0 bases. The CDR3 sequence is 16 residues long. Written as DNA, the CDR3 is TGTGCTAGTGCCCGCCCCGGCGGGGGGAGCTCCTACGAGCAGTACTTC. Protein sequence: CASARPGGGSSYEQYF.

The rearrangement joins TRBV6-8 to TRBJ1-3; D gene uncertain. The germline CDR1 and CDR2 sequences are MNHGY and SAAAGT. V was trimmed by 6 bases and J by 0 bases, leaving 18 bases between them. The CDR3 consists of 17 residues. In nucleotides, the CDR3 is TGTGCCAGCAGCGCTCCCCCTACAGTTCTCTCTGGAAACACCATATATTTT. As protein: CASSAPPTVLSGNTIYF.

The J gene is TRBJ1-6, the V gene TRBV5-1, with D maybe TRBD1 (5 bases). CDR1 and CDR2 (germline): SGHRS, YFSETQ. V was pared by 5 bases and J by 7 bases, with 10 bases between. This CDR3 region has 13 residues. In DNA form, the CDR3 reads TGCGCCAGCAGAATGACAGAAAATTCACCCCTCCACTTT. Its protein is CASRMTENSPLHF. Full variable domain (missing parts from reference TRBV5-1 and TRBJ1-6): KAGVTQTPRYLIKTRGQQVTLSCSPISGHRSVSWYQQTPGQGLQFLFEYFSETQRNKGNFPGRFSGRQFSNSRSEMNVSTLELGDSALYLCASRMTENSPLHFGNGTRLTVT.

V usage is TRBV5-1 and J usage is TRBJ2-7; tentatively, D is TRBD1 (7 bases). The CDR3 has 15 amino acids. With 0 bases removed from V and 2 bases from J, the gap between germline ends came to 12 bases. Germline CDR1 is SGHRS and CDR2 is YFSETQ. The CDR3 DNA is TGCGCCAGCAGCTTGGGGAGCAGGGGGGCCTACGAGCAGTACTTC. Its translation: CASSLGSRGAYEQYF.

This chain joins TRBV7-8 and TRBJ2-1; 9 positions match TRBD2. CDR1 SGHVS and CDR2 FQNEAQ come from the germline V gene. With V trimmed by 1 base and J by 5 bases, 3 bases remained unmatched. This CDR3 contains 15 residues. The CDR3 is CASSLGSGGNNEQFF. Written as DNA, the CDR3 is TGTGCCAGCAGCTTAGGTAGCGGGGGTAACAATGAGCAGTTCTTC.